The present entry profiles one TCR beta chain with its context. These data come from a study of blood T cell repertoires in COVID-19. The wider study: T cells, B-cell-depleted T cells, or PBMCs supplied cDNA or gDNA.

Looked up from germline, CDR1 is SGHRS and CDR2 is YFSETQ. This CDR3 has 15 amino acids. The V and J ends lost 4 bases and 6 bases, in that order; junction bases with no gene match: 9. Clinical histories supplied by participants themselves formed the basis of cohort assignment. Method: immunoSEQ multiplex PCR; TCRdb's copy keeps in-frame clones and lacks some. The sample has approximately 490,000 clones, about 85% seen once. Sequencing was performed on PBMCs or T cells enriched from blood (not recorded which). The rearrangement links TRBV5-1 to TRBJ1-1; 10 bases agree with TRBD1. The receptor was isolated from a woman aged 18-29 years who had recovered from COVID-19. The CDR3 sequence: CASSQGGTGASEAFF. In DNA form, the CDR3 reads TGCGCCAGCAGCCAAGGGGGGACAGGGGCATCTGAAGCTTTCTTT.